Detailed here is one T cell receptor (beta chain). The data originate from a study of blood T cell repertoires in COVID-19. In the study overall: Sites in the United States, Italy and Spain provided acute and convalescent COVID-19 samples. The analysed material was cDNA or gDNA that came from T cells, B-cell-depleted T cells, or PBMCs.

Enrollment of patients from Seattle took place during active infection, with longitudinal follow-up. As originally analysed: Cell counts per sample came from amplifying reference gene primers. Method: immunoSEQ multiplex PCR; TCRdb's copy keeps in-frame clones and lacks some. For V, J and clone size, that table is used; D and trimming come from the DNA. This table holds approximately 350,000 clones, around nine tenths found once. The CDR3 sequence is 15 residues long. Trimming left V 1 base short and J 4 bases short, with 14 bases between. Germline-derived CDR1 and CDR2 are SGHRS and YFSETQ. This receptor was taken from a woman between 65 and 79 years old with COVID-19, enrolled during active disease. Sequenced input: peripheral blood. V gene TRBV5-1 combines with J gene TRBJ1-2, with D hard to call. CDR3 sequence (DNA): TGCGCCAGCAGCTTGACAGTAACAACCATCTATGGCTACACCTTC. Translated: CASSLTVTTIYGYTF.